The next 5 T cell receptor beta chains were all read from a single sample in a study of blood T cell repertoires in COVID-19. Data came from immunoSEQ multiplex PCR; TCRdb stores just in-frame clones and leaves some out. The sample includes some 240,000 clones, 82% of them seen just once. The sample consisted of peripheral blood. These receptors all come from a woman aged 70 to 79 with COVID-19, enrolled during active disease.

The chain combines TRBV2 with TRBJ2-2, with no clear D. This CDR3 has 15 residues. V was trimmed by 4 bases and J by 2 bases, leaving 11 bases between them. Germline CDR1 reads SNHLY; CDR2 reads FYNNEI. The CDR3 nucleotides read TGTGCCAGCAGTGTCACCGGTTTAAACACCGGGGAGCTGTTTTTT. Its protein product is CASSVTGLNTGELFF. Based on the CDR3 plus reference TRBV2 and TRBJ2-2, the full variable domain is EPEVTQTPSHQVTQMGQEVILRCVPISNHLYFYWYRQILGQKVEFLVSFYNNEISEKSEIFDDQFSVERPDGSNFTLKIRSTKLEDSAMYFCASSVTGLNTGELFFGEGSRLTVL.

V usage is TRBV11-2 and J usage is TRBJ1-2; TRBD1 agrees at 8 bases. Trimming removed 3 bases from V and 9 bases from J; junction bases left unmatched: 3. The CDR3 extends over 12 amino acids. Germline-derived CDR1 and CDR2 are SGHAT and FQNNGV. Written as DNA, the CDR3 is TGTGCCAGCAGCTTGACAGGGGAGCGCTACACCTTC. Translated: CASSLTGERYTF.

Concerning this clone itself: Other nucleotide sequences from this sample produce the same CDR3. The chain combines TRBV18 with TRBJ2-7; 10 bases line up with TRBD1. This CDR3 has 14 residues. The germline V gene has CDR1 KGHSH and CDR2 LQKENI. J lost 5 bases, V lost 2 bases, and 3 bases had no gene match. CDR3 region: CASSPGTGEDEQYF. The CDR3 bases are TGTGCCAGCTCACCAGGGACAGGGGAGGACGAGCAGTACTTC.

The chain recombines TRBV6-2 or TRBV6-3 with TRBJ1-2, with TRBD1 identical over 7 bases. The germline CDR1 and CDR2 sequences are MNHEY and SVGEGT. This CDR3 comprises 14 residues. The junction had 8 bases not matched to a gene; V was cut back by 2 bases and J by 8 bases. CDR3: CASSYRTQGRGYTF. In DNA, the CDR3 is TGTGCCAGCAGTTACAGAACACAGGGGCGCGGCTACACCTTC.

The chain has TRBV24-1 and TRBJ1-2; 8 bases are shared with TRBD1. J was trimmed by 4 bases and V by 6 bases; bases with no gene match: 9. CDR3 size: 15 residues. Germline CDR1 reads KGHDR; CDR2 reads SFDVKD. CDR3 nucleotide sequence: TGTGCCACCAGTAGCACCGGGACAGGATTCTATGGCTACACCTTC. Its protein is CATSSTGTGFYGYTF.